Below are 21 T cell receptor beta chains sequenced from a single sample in a study of T cells of healthy individuals. Via MiXCR, TCRdb re-called the 5' RACE reads, giving one row per CDR3 protein. The profile shows nearly 100,000 distinct CDR3 sequences, around 17% of them singletons. These receptors were collected from a human donor in good health.

In its sample, this clonotype was seen a few times. The chain is built from TRBV5-5 and TRBJ2-1, with 9 bases matching TRBD1. Trimming cost V 4 bases and J 1 base; bases outside gene matches: 3. The germline CDR1 and CDR2 sequences are SGHKS and YYEKEE (reference sequence). The CDR3 length is 15 residues. CDR3 in amino acids: CASSVDRGSYNEQFF. CDR3 in DNA: TGTGCCAGCAGCGTCGACAGGGGGTCCTACAATGAGCAGTTCTTC.

This clonotype was counted a few times. The chain carries TRBV12-3 or TRBV12-4 and TRBJ2-7, with D perhaps matching TRBD1 (6 bases). CDR3 length equals 12 residues. V was pared by 2 bases and J by 7 bases, with 9 bases between. CDR3 amino acids: CASSLQGREQYF. CDR3 bases: TGTGCCAGCAGTTTACAGGGGCGAGAGCAGTACTTC.

There are many counts of this clonotype. The genes are TRBV18 and TRBJ1-1, with TRBD1 matching 10 bases. Looked up from germline, CDR1 is KGHSH and CDR2 is LQKENI. The CDR3 is 14 amino acids. V shed 6 bases and J 7 bases; nucleotides not matched to a gene: 8. The CDR3: CASSLATGGIEAFF. DNA of the CDR3: TGTGCCAGCTCCTTGGCGACAGGGGGCATTGAAGCTTTCTTT.

This chain joins TRBV20-1 and TRBJ2-4; 7 bases fit TRBD2. This CDR3 comprises 18 residues. CDR1 is DFQATT, CDR2 SNEGSKA, per germline (reference sequence). This CDR3 is CRDEGRGIRSQAKNIQYF. CDR3 coding DNA: TGCAGAGACGAGGGGCGGGGGATCCGGAGTCAGGCCAAAAACATTCAGTACTTC.

The chain employs TRBV7-8 and TRBJ2-2; 9 positions match TRBD1. Trimming removed 5 bases from V and 4 bases from J; junction bases left unmatched: 5. CDR3 length: 15 residues. CDR1 SGHVS and CDR2 FQNEAQ come from the germline V gene. CDR3 in amino acids: CASSPRQGGTGELFF. In nucleotides, the CDR3 is TGTGCCAGCAGCCCTCGACAGGGGGGCACCGGGGAGCTGTTTTTT.

To note about this clonotype: One end of the junction varies from germline; a read error may be responsible. The gene calls are TRBV4-1 and TRBJ2-7; possibly TRBD1 or TRBD2 for D (5 bases each). CDR1 and CDR2 from the germline V gene are MGHRA and YSYEKL. This CDR3 region has 18 residues. CDR3 nucleotide sequence: TGCGCCAGCAGCCAAGATCTCTCGAGGGGCCCCAGCTCCTACGAGCAGAACTTC. Translation gives CASSQDLSRGPSSYEQNF.

The table lists this clonotype with many counts. V usage is TRBV9 and J usage is TRBJ2-7, with TRBD1 matching over 7 bases. CDR1 SGDLS and CDR2 YYNGEE come from the germline V gene. The CDR3 contains 14 residues. Trimming removed 5 bases from V and 2 bases from J; junction bases left unmatched: 7. The CDR3 DNA is TGTGCCAGCAGTGAACTGGGACAGACCTACGAGCAGTACTTC. This sequence encodes CASSELGQTYEQYF.

The rearrangement uses TRBV29-1 and TRBJ1-1; weak D call: TRBD1 (5 bases). CDR3 length: 13 residues. The ends were cut back, 4 bases at V and 0 bases at J, with 9 bases in the middle. In germline, CDR1 is SQVTM, CDR2 ANQGSEA. The CDR3 DNA reads as TGCAGCGTTGGGGGGGGGTTGAACACTGAAGCTTTCTTT. It translates to CSVGGGLNTEAFF.

Of note for this clonotype: Germline is not matched at one junction end, which may reflect a read error. The V gene is TRBV6-2 or TRBV6-3, the J gene TRBJ2-2; no firm D call. Germline values: CDR1 MNHEY, CDR2 SVGEGT. The CDR3 totals 16 residues. CDR3 amino acids: CAGSYSAPGDTGELFF. CDR3 nucleotide sequence: TGTGCCGGCAGTTACTCGGCACCTGGGGACACCGGGGAGCTGTTTTTT.

This clonotype was observed a handful of times. CDR3 sequence reads: CASSQELEGAGELFF. For the CDR3, the DNA is TGCGCCAGCAGCCAAGAACTAGAGGGGGCCGGGGAGCTGTTTTTT. The gene calls are TRBV4-3 and TRBJ2-2, with D maybe TRBD1 (6 bases). The V gene lost 0 bases and the J gene lost 6 bases, with 11 bases spanning the gap. In germline, CDR1 is LGHNA, CDR2 YSLEER. The CDR3 sequence is 15 residues long.

The table lists this clonotype with a few counts. The rearrangement uses TRBV7-2 and TRBJ2-5; D not resolved. The V and J ends lost 1 base and 4 bases respectively, with 4 bases between them. Germline loops: CDR1 SGHTA, CDR2 FQGNSA. This CDR3 has 12 residues. CDR3 loop: CASSLVVETQYF. The CDR3 DNA sequence: TGTGCCAGCAGCTTAGTTGTAGAGACCCAGTACTTC.

This chain links TRBV7-9 with TRBJ2-1; D is ambiguous. CDR3 length: 12 residues. Per germline, CDR1 SEHNR and CDR2 FQNEAQ (reference sequence). The germline V and J ends were trimmed by 6 bases and 7 bases, with 10 bases remaining between them. This CDR3 reads CASRSYGNEQFF. In nucleotides, the CDR3 is TGTGCCAGCAGGAGTTACGGGAATGAGCAGTTCTTC.

In this sample, this clonotype turned up a few times. This chain links TRBV4-2 with TRBJ1-5, with D unclear. The germline gives CDR1 LGHNA, CDR2 YNFKEQ. Trimming shortened V by 0 bases and J by 0 bases, and 9 bases separated the two germline ends. The CDR3 has 16 amino acids. The CDR3 region is CASSQEMGISNQPQHF. The CDR3 DNA sequence: TGTGCCAGCAGCCAAGAAATGGGTATTAGCAATCAGCCCCAGCATTTT.

The chain joins TRBV9 to TRBJ1-2; D not certain. V was pared by 4 bases and J by 7 bases, with 20 bases between. The CDR3 runs to 15 residues. CDR1 is SGDLS, CDR2 YYNGEE, per germline. Here the CDR3 reads CASSPDGGGVGGYTF. The CDR3 coding sequence is TGTGCCAGCAGCCCCGACGGAGGAGGAGTTGGTGGCTACACCTTC.

This clonotype was seen a few times. Mismatch with germline at one junction end may stem from a read error. The chain recombines TRBV7-7 with TRBJ2-7, with D perhaps matching TRBD2 (6 bases). From germline, CDR1 is SSHAT and CDR2 FNYEAQ (reference sequence). The CDR3 contains 15 residues. In nucleotides, the CDR3 is TGTGCTAGCAGCTTAGTAAACCGAGGAGGGTCTAGGCAGTACTTC. Protein sequence: CASSLVNRGGSRQYF.

This clonotype was counted between two and nine times. The rearrangement joins TRBV29-1 to TRBJ2-3; the match to TRBD2 covers 9 bases. This CDR3 is built from 14 residues. Trimming at V came to 7 bases and at J to 7 bases, leaving 12 bases not matched to a gene. The germline CDR1 and CDR2 sequences are SQVTM and ANQGSEA. This CDR3 reads CSAQGGGRANTQYF. CDR3 nucleotide sequence: TGCAGCGCCCAAGGAGGCGGGAGGGCAAATACGCAGTATTTT.

V is TRBV28 and J is TRBJ1-1; D not certain. The CDR3 sequence is 14 residues long. Trimming took 6 bases from V and 1 from J, leaving 12 bases between them. Looked up from germline, CDR1 is MDHEN and CDR2 is SYDVKM. The CDR3 bases are TGTGCCAGCAGCCCAGGCCAGACGAACACTGAAGCTTTCTTT. This sequence encodes CASSPGQTNTEAFF.

The rearrangement links TRBV6-5 to TRBJ2-1, with 9 bases aligning to TRBD2. The CDR3 covers 12 residues. Germline V gives CDR1 MNHEY, CDR2 SVGAGI. The junction had 7 bases not matched to a gene; V was cut back by 4 bases and J by 15 bases. The CDR3 loop reads CASSFSGGRLFF. The CDR3 DNA reads as TGTGCCAGCAGTTTCAGCGGGGGGAGGTTGTTCTTC.

This clonotype appeared a few times. This chain joins TRBV14 and TRBJ2-3; 7 nucleotides line up with TRBD2. Trimming at V came to 5 bases and at J to 8 bases, leaving 7 bases not matched to a gene. CDR1 SGHDN and CDR2 FVKESK come from the germline V gene. This CDR3 comprises 13 residues. The CDR3 loop is CASSTTSSGTQYF. The CDR3 DNA is TGTGCCAGCAGCACGACTAGCTCCGGTACGCAGTATTTT.

The chain has TRBV5-1 and TRBJ2-1, with D unresolved. Per germline, CDR1 SGHRS and CDR2 YFSETQ. The V gene lost 0 bases and the J gene lost 1 base, with 5 bases spanning the gap. The CDR3 length is 14 residues. CDR3 amino acids: CASSLAQSYNEQFF. Written as DNA, the CDR3 is TGCGCCAGCAGCTTGGCTCAGTCCTACAATGAGCAGTTCTTC.

V usage is TRBV7-9 and J usage is TRBJ2-1; D is unclear. V dropped 1 base and J dropped 1 base, with 8 bases sitting between them. Germline CDR1 is SEHNR and CDR2 is FQNEAQ (reference sequence). This CDR3 contains 15 residues. The CDR3 DNA is TGTGCCAGCAGCTTAGTAAGCCGTTCCTACAATGAGCAGTTCTTC. This translates into CASSLVSRSYNEQFF.